This TCR beta chain was sequenced for a study of cytomegalovirus exposure and HLA in healthy donors. Study at large: Later, an analysis reported that the 130 or so validation repertoires had used the same platform as the 550 to 750 first-cohort repertoires. Study conclusions and caveats: Within the roughly 120 validation repertoires, first-cohort TCR clusters tended to co-occur, according to a later analysis. Rare TCR sequences dominated, though some public TCRs recurred in many donors.

Using immunoSEQ multiplex PCR, the repertoire was profiled, and TCRdb retains in-frame clones only, with some absent. The sample lists around 190,000 clones, about 83% seen once, with more than 1.2% in the top ten. This clone has only one observation. Its antigen is unidentified. CDR1 is SGHRS and CDR2 is YFSETQ in the germline V gene. The germline V and J ends were trimmed by 4 bases and 4 bases, with 15 bases remaining between them. This CDR3 is 15 amino acids long. The specimen sequenced was PBMCs. The genes are TRBV5-1 and TRBJ1-3; tentative D call: TRBD1 (6 bases). The TCR sequence derives from a woman between 18 and 29 years old in good health and CMV-seronegative. CDR3 bases: TGCGCCAGCAGCGCTGGGGGCCGCTCCGGAAACACCATATATTTT. Residues: CASSAGGRSGNTIYF.